This T cell receptor beta chain was profiled in a study of cytomegalovirus exposure and HLA in healthy donors. Despite likely unrecorded immune exposures, the donors were nominally healthy at the time of sampling. Points on this clone: The antigen remains undetermined.

Study results and limitations: It emerged from a later analysis that several of the most significant clusters appeared to be linked to common viral pathogens. As confirmed in vitro, a few CMV-associated chains were specific for CMV antigens. The authors enumerated 150 to 200 TCR beta chains as linked to cytomegalovirus.

The CDR3 sequence is 14 residues long. The germline V gene encodes CDR1 SGDLS and CDR2 YYNGEE. The V end was cut by 0 bases, the J end by 0 bases, with 6 bases between. Researchers ran the PCR with 60 Vbeta and 13 Jbeta primers. TCRdb keeps only in-frame clones here, not all; method: immunoSEQ multiplex PCR. The table records 110,000 to 150,000 clones, 9.7% of them present only once. Sequencing was performed on PBMCs. The V call is TRBV9, the J call TRBJ1-2; possibly TRBD1 for D (5 bases). This TCR was recovered from a man aged 45-60 years in good health and CMV-seronegative. CDR3 amino acids: CASSVAGANYGYTF. CDR3 bases: TGTGCCAGCAGCGTAGCGGGGGCTAACTATGGCTACACCTTC.